This paragraph reports one T cell receptor beta chain. Making TCR beta cDNA involved around 520 ng total RNA and a constant-region primer. ARM-PCR was slightly modified, and three nested multiplex PCR rounds with it gave rise to the TCR beta libraries. Each of the first two PCR rounds ran approximately 10 cycles with TRBV1-TRBV30 forward and C-beta reverse primers. TCRdb reanalysed the multiplex PCR reads using MiXCR and keeps one entry per CDR3 protein. The table lists approximately 300,000 distinct CDR3 sequences, 65% of them singletons, with approximately 9.4% in the top ten. This CDR3 comprises 15 residues. The germline V gene encodes CDR1 SGHAT and CDR2 FQDESV (reference sequence). The V end lost 5 bases, the J end lost 0 bases, and 13 bases lay between the germline ends. The data belong to a study of tumor-infiltrating lymphocytes in primary liver carcinoma. Extraction also yielded germline DNA, while blood RNA was obtained from unsorted whole blood. Patients showed chronic HBV infection and an absence of prior treatment.

The V and J genes are TRBV11-1 and TRBJ2-5, with a tentative D call TRBD1 (6 bases). This TCR came from a man in his forties or fifties with primary liver carcinoma and hepatitis B virus infection. Sequences were obtained from peripheral blood. The CDR3 sequence: CASSRPTGYQETQYF. The CDR3 nucleotides read TGTGCCAGCAGCCGACCAACAGGGTACCAAGAGACCCAGTACTTC.